Given below is one TCR beta chain in context. This clonotype has more than one count but fewer than ten. Its antigen is not yet known. Nothing much larger sits one base from this clone, and base qualities are not available. The CDR1 and CDR2 encoded by the germline V gene are SGHRS and YFSETQ. The cysteine opens and the phenylalanine closes a CDR3 of 13 amino acids. Of all the DNA, just the CDR3 is kept, 39 bases in frame from base 1. The germline V and J ends show losses of 5 bases and 10 bases respectively, and no gene match explains 6 bases of the junction. Instrument on record: Illumina HiSeq 1500. TCRdb redid the processing of the public reads, applying fastp at Q25 and MiXCR, and retained in-frame beta chains. Identical CDR3 proteins give one entry, which carries the most common genes and DNA. The sample table contains 570,000 or so distinct CDR3 sequences; only one count was recorded for under 45% of them. The top ten clones comprise about half of the sample.

The data originate from a study of T cell repertoires in cytomegalovirus infection (dated by TCRdb to about 2019). At the level of the whole study: Alongside well-studied HLA-B-restricted epitopes, the peptide stimulations were aimed at recently identified HLA-C-restricted CMV epitopes, whose presentation resists viral immunomodulation. Donor HLA type was relevant to the analysis, because carriage of CMV infection together with the matching HLA type was indicated by public TCR beta signatures.

Paper-wide results and their limitations: Carriers of CMV infection plus the relevant HLA type were discriminated by the cumulative frequency of public TCR beta family members in the study cohort and in an independent roughly 350-donor cohort. The ex vivo response was dominated by HLA-C-restricted CMV-specific TCR beta clonotypes, which also provided the single most frequent clonotype in two of eight donors.

This specimen's treatment or condition label, interpreted: in vitro stimulation with specific CMV peptide epitopes to enrich CMV-specific T cells. Recombination joined TRBV5-1 with TRBJ1-6; 7 central bases correspond to TRBD1. This TCR was sampled from a human donor in good health (CMV status not recorded). Some clones in this sample may be carry-over from other donors' samples. The sequencing here drew on cultured PBMCs, taken from culture after CMV antigen stimulation. The DNA is as follows: TGCGCCAGCAGGACTACAGGGGAATCACCCCTCCACTTT. Its protein is CASRTTGESPLHF.